This TCR beta chain was profiled in a study of shared clonotypes between healthy human individuals. Study results and caveats: Rarefaction exposed incomplete sorted-subset sequencing despite large depth.

Profiling relied on immunoSEQ multiplex PCR, and the TCRdb table lists in-frame clones only, not all of them. The data contain more than 2,000,000 clones, approximately 92% of them singletons. The V end lost 4 bases, the J end lost 0 bases, and 14 bases lay between the germline ends. CDR3 length equals 16 residues. Germline V gives CDR1 SGHRS, CDR2 YFSETQ. Points on this clone: No antigen is known for it.

The sequence derives from a young man in good health. The sequenced sample was naive CD4+ T cells sorted from blood. The subset is: CD45RA+ positively selected. The rearrangement links TRBV5-1 to TRBJ2-1; D possibly corresponds to TRBD1 (5 bases). The CDR3 DNA is TGCGCCAGCAGCCCCTTGGGGCTTGCCTCCTACAATGAGCAGTTCTTC. Translation: CASSPLGLASYNEQFF.